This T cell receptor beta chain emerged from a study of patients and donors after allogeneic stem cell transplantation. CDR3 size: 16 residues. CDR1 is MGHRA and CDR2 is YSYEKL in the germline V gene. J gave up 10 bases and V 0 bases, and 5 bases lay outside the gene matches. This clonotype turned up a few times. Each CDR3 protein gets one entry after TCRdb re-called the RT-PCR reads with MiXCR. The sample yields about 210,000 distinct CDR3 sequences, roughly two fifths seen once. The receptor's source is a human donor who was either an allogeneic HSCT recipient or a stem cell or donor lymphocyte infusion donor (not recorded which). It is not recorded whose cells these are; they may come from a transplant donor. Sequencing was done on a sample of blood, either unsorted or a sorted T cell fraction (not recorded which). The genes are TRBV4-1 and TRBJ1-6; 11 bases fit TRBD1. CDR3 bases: TGCGCCAGCAGCCAAGATCCGGGACAGGGGGACTCACCCCTCCACTTT. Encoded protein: CASSQDPGQGDSPLHF.